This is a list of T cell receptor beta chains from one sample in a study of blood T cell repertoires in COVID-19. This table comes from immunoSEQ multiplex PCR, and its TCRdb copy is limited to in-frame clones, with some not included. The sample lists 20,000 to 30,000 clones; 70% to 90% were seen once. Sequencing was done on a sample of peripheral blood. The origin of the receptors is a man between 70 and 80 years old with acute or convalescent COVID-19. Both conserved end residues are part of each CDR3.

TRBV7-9 CAVPRGDTQYF
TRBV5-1 CASSLDGRGQETQYF
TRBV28 CASSPGQGPEDTQYF
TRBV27 CASTRTGANYGYTF
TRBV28 CASASPGDGPEFF
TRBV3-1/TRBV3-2 CASRPTESSYNEQFF
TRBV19 CASSNSGASIRDTQYF
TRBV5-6 CASSLGRGRETQYF
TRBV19 CASRMTGRATNEKLFF
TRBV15 CATTVSGASQETQYF
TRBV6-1 CASSGTGGSLNTEAFF
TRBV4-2 CASSPRFSTGELFF
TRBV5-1 CASSGTSGGADTGELFF
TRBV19 CASTRVGGLRGDQPQHF
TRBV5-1 CASSLGQGYNTGELFF
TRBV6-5 CASSYFAGMPTDTQYF
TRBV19 CASRSGLDTQYF
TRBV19 CASSIGPKSYEQYF
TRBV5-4 CASSSMTGNHEQYF
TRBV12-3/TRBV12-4 CATGQSNQPQHF
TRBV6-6 CASRDRGSSYEQYF
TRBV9 CASSTLAGGLNEQFF
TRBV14 CASSQQGKTGNNQETQYF
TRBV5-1 CASSRDRAATEAFF
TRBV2 CASKVGLPNTGELFF
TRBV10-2 CASSDLQGRNEKLFF
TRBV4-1 CASSQIVYYGYTF
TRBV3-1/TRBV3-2 CASSLGTSGVYEQYF
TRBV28 CASSLYEQYF
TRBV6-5 CASMLGIPDQPQHF
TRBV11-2 CASSLAQLSGASSYEQYF
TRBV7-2 CASSSGQTDTQYF
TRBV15 CATSRTENTEAFF
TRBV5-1 CASSLQDQASGANVLTF
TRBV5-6 CASSPTTGLNEKLFF
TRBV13 CASSLRDTYNEQFF
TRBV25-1 CASSESPRKTGDTGELFF
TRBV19 CASRLRGVTTNEKLFF
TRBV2 CASTGLAGALGETQYF
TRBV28 CASSPRLAPYNEQFF
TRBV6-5 CASSRAGQGGNTIYF
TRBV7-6 CASSLAAPGSGNTIYF
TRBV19 CASTAGPPYEQYF
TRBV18 CASSPTQYNEQFF